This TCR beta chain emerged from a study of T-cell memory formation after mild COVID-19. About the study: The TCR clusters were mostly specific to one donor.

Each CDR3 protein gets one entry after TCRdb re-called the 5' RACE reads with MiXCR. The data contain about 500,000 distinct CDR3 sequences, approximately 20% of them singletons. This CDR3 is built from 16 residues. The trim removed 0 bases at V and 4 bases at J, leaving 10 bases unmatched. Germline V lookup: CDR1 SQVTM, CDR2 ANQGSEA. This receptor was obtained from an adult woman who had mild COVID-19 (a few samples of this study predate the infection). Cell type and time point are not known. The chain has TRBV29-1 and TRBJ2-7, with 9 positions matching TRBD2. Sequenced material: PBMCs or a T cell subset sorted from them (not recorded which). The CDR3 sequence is CSVEESGREGLYEQYF. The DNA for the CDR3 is TGCAGCGTTGAAGAAAGTGGGCGGGAGGGCCTTTACGAGCAGTACTTC.